Described below is a single T cell receptor (beta chain) sequence and its context. Its target is not known. Trimming removed 7 bases at V and 6 bases at J, with 13 bases between. Germline-derived CDR1 and CDR2 are MNHNS and SASEGT. The CDR3 has 13 residues. This specimen belongs to a study of tumor-infiltrating lymphocytes in localized non-small cell lung cancer. The study's findings and limits: Not all patients were TCR sequenced, owing to tissue quantity. Compared with uninvolved lung, tumors showed higher T cell infiltration by TCRbeta sequencing.

The table came from immunoSEQ multiplex PCR; TCRdb's copy has only in-frame clones and leaves some out. The sample yields approximately 14,000 clones, roughly 79% seen once. This sequence was found in a human donor with non-small cell lung cancer. Material for sequencing was lung tumor tissue. The rearrangement uses TRBV6-1 and TRBJ2-1; no reliable D call. CDR3 amino acids: CASKGPLTNEQFF. The CDR3 region has the DNA TGTGCCAGCAAAGGACCTCTGACCAATGAGCAGTTCTTC.